A selection of T cell receptor beta chains follows, all from one sample in a study of blood T cell repertoires in COVID-19. Sequenced by immunoSEQ multiplex PCR; TCRdb stores in-frame clones only, minus some. The data show tens of thousands of clones, with roughly 88% seen just once and approximately 2.9% held by the top ten. The sample consisted of peripheral blood. The receptor set was obtained from a man aged 50 to 60 with active COVID-19. Each CDR3 is given with its conserved first and last residue. The D gene is left open where the match is weak. A clone size is listed for some rows: how often the clone was seen (once, few, many), or a class if it is expanded.

few	TRBV5-1	TRBJ2-3	TRBD2	14	TGCGCCAGCAGCGGGACTAGCGGCACAGATACGCAGTATTTT	CASSGTSGTDTQYF
NA	TRBV24-1	TRBJ1-2	TRBD1	15	TGTGCCACCCGATCAACAGACAGGGGGCGAGGTGGCTACACCTTC	CATRSTDRGRGGYTF
NA	TRBV11-2	TRBJ2-5	TRBD2	16	TGTGCCAGCAGCCGGGGACTAGCGGGTTACCAAGAGACCCAGTACTTC	CASSRGLAGYQETQYF
NA	TRBV3-1/TRBV3-2	TRBJ1-1	NA	14	TGTGCCAGCAGCCAGGGAGGACTTTACACTGAAGCTTTCTTT	CASSQGGLYTEAFF
NA	TRBV5-4	TRBJ2-1	TRBD1	16	TGTGCCAGCAGCAGACGTACAGGGGTCGCCTACAATGAGCAGTTCTTC	CASSRRTGVAYNEQFF
NA	TRBV5-3	TRBJ2-1	TRBD2	16	TGTGCCAGAAGCAACCCTACTAGCGCTACCTACAATGAGCAGTTCTTC	CARSNPTSATYNEQFF
NA	TRBV7-8	TRBJ1-2	NA	17	TGTGCCAGCAGCTTAGTATTTGAAGGGAGGGTTAAAAGGGGCTACACCTTC	CASSLVFEGRVKRGYTF
NA	TRBV18	TRBJ1-5	NA	13	TGTGCCACTACTTGGGGCCTCAATCAGCCCCAGCATTTT	CATTWGLNQPQHF
NA	TRBV9	TRBJ2-3	TRBD2	15	TGTGCCAGCAGCGAATCAGCGGGAGGGACAGATACGCAGTATTTT	CASSESAGGTDTQYF
NA	TRBV27	TRBJ1-1	NA	13	TGTGCCAGCAAACCCACAGGGACCCCTGAAGCTTTCTTT	CASKPTGTPEAFF
NA	TRBV3-1/TRBV3-2	TRBJ1-2	TRBD1	16	TGTGCCAGCAGCCGGAACCCTGGACAGGGGGCGGGCGGCTACACCTTC	CASSRNPGQGAGGYTF
NA	TRBV6-5	TRBJ1-5	NA	14	TGTGCCAGCAGTTACTCGTGGCCGAATCAGCCCCAGCATTTT	CASSYSWPNQPQHF
NA	TRBV6-5	TRBJ1-2	NA	13	TGTGCCAGCAGCCCGACAGACAACTATGGCTACACCTTC	CASSPTDNYGYTF
NA	TRBV11-2	TRBJ2-1	NA	13	TGTGCCAGCAGCGGCCAGAGGGGGAATGAGCAGTTCTTC	CASSGQRGNEQFF
NA	TRBV7-8	TRBJ2-2	TRBD2	16	TGTGCCAGCAGCTTTGCAGCGGGAGTGTACACCGGGGAGCTGTTTTTT	CASSFAAGVYTGELFF
NA	TRBV11-3	TRBJ2-1	NA	16	TGTGCCAGCAGCTTTAGGGTGGCAGGGGCTAACAATGAGCAGTTCTTC	CASSFRVAGANNEQFF
NA	TRBV12-3/TRBV12-4	TRBJ1-1	NA	13	TGTGCCAGCAGTTTTGCCGGGAGCACTGAAGCTTTCTTT	CASSFAGSTEAFF
NA	TRBV5-1	TRBJ2-1	TRBD1	14	TGCGCCAGCAGCTTGGCGACAGGGCTGGATGAGCAGTTCTTC	CASSLATGLDEQFF
once	TRBV27	TRBJ1-2	TRBD1	15	TGTGCCAGCAGTTTAACCGCCGGGACAGGGGGTCATTACACCTTC	CASSLTAGTGGHYTF
NA	TRBV19	TRBJ2-2	NA	12	TGTGCCACCCCGCGGAACACCGGGGAGCTGTTTTTT	CATPRNTGELFF
NA	TRBV7-9	TRBJ1-1	NA	14	TGTGCCAGCAGCTTCCGCCAGGGGAACACTGAAGCTTTCTTT	CASSFRQGNTEAFF
NA	TRBV5-8	TRBJ2-3	NA	15	TGTGCCAGCAGCTTAGCTAGATACAGCACAGATACGCAGTATTTT	CASSLARYSTDTQYF
NA	TRBV2	TRBJ2-3	TRBD2	15	TGTGCCAGCAGTGAAATCGGACTAGCAACAGATACGCAGTATTTT	CASSEIGLATDTQYF
NA	TRBV5-5	TRBJ2-5	NA	16	TGTGCCAGCAGCCGCGGGACAGAAGGCCTGAGGGGGACCCAGTACTTC	CASSRGTEGLRGTQYF